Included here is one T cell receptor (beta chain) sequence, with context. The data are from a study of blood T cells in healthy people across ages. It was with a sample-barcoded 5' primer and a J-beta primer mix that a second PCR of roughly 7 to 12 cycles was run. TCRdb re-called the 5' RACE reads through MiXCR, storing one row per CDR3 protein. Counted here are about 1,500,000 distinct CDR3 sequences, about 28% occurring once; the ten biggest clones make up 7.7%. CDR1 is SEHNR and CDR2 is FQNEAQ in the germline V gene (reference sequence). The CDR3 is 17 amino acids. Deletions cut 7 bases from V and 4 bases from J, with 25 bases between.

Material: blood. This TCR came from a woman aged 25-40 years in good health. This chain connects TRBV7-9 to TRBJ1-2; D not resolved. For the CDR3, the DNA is TGTGCCAGCACCAATCTCGGGAGACCTGGTGTGGGCTATGGCTACACCTTC. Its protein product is CASTNLGRPGVGYGYTF.